This T cell receptor beta chain came from a study of blood T cell repertoires in COVID-19. Study-level information: Samples came from the United States, Italy and Spain, spanning acute and convalescent COVID-19. Nucleic acid was either cDNA or gDNA, and it came from T cells, B-cell-depleted T cells, or PBMCs.

With V trimmed by 5 bases and J by 1 base, 3 bases remained unmatched. This CDR3 is 14 amino acids long. CDR1 is SGHRS, CDR2 YFSETQ, per germline. The assay was immunoSEQ multiplex PCR, and TCRdb's table has in-frame clones only and misses some. The profile shows over 350,000 clones, around 88% of them singletons. The TCR sequence derives from a woman aged 25 to 39 with acute or convalescent COVID-19. Sequencing was done on a sample of peripheral blood. This chain links TRBV5-1 with TRBJ2-3; 8 bases align to TRBD1. In nucleotides, the CDR3 is TGCGCCAGCAGAGGGGACAGGCGCACAGATACGCAGTATTTT. Its translation: CASRGDRRTDTQYF.